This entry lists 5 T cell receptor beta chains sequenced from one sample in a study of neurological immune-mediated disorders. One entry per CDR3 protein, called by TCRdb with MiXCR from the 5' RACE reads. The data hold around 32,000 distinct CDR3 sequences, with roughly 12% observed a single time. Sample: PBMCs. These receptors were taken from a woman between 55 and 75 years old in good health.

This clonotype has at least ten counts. CDR3 sequence reads: CASSQAPRRAASTDTQYF. CDR3 coding DNA: TGTGCCAGCAGCCAGGCCCCCCGGAGGGCGGCTAGCACAGATACGCAGTATTTT. The chain uses TRBV4-2 and TRBJ2-3; maybe TRBD2 (6 bases). The CDR3 is 18 residues long. Per the germline V gene, CDR1 is LGHNA and CDR2 is YNFKEQ. The V end lost 3 bases, the J end lost 0 bases, and 19 bases lay between the germline ends.

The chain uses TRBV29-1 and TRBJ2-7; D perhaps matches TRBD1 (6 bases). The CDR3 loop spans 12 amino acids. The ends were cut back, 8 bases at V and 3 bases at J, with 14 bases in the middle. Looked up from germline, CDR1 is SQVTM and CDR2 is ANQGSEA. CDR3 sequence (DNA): TGCAGCTTCCGGGACAAGGGCTACGAGCAGTACTTC. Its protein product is CSFRDKGYEQYF.

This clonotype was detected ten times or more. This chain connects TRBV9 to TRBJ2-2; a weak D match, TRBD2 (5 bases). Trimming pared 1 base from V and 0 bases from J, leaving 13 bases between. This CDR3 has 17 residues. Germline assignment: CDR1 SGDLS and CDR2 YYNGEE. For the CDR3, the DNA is TGTGCCAGCAGCGTAACCTCTCGGGGAACGAACACCGGGGAGCTGTTTTTT. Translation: CASSVTSRGTNTGELFF.

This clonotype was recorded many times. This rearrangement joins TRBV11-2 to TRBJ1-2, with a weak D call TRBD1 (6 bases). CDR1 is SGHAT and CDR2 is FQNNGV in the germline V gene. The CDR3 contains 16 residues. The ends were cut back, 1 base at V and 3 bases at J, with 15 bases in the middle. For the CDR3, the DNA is TGTGCCAGCAGCTTAGTTGGGGCAGGGGACGACTATGGCTACACCTTC. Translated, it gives CASSLVGAGDDYGYTF.

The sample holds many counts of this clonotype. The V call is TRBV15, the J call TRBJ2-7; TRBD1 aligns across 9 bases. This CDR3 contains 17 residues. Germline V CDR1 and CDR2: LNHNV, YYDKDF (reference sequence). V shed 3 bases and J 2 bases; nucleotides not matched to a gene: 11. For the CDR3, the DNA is TGTGCCACCAGCAGCCCCCGCCGGGGGACAGGGACCTACGAGCAGTACTTC. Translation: CATSSPRRGTGTYEQYF.